This T cell receptor (beta chain) was captured in a study of cytomegalovirus exposure and HLA in healthy donors. Study conclusions and caveats: In the roughly 120 validation repertoires, approximately 94% of cluster scores exceeded 0, per a later analysis. The study listed some 160 cytomegalovirus-associated TCR beta chains.

Separate from the roughly 670-subject first cohort, the roughly 120-subject validation cohort was the one that the donors belonged to. Data came from immunoSEQ multiplex PCR; TCRdb stores just in-frame clones and leaves some out. The sample lists 150,000 to 200,000 clones, approximately 81% occurring once. A remark on this clone: Its antigen is unknown.

The TCR originated in a man aged 18-30 years in good health and CMV-seropositive. Source material: PBMCs.

The CDR3 loop reads CASSQGGLGADTQYF. CDR3 bases: TGTGCCAGCAGCCAAGGAGGACTGGGCGCAGATACGCAGTATTTT. The V gene is TRBV4-2, the J gene TRBJ2-3; possible D gene TRBD2, 5 bases. V lost 1 base and J lost 4, with 12 bases in between. Germline CDR1 is LGHNA and CDR2 is YNFKEQ. The CDR3 is 15 residues long.